These 7 T cell receptor beta chains were all obtained from the same sample, sequenced in a study of T cells after yellow fever vaccination. Each CDR3 protein gets one entry after TCRdb re-called the 5' RACE reads with MiXCR. The sample yields nearly 550,000 distinct CDR3 sequences, approximately 21% seen once. Here the sequenced sample was PBMCs, taken 15 days after the yellow fever booster vaccination. These receptors were obtained from a man aged 30 to 45 who received the YFV17D yellow fever vaccine.

A few counts support this clonotype. The chain combines TRBV21-1 with TRBJ2-2; TRBD1, the table's D call, was not compared with the DNA. TRBV21-1 is noted as a pseudogene. The CDR3 length is 14 residues. The CDR3 region has the DNA TGTGCCACCCAGGGACAGGGGTTCACCGGGGAGCTGTTTTTT. Translated, it gives CATQGQGFTGELFF.

This chain uses TRBV7-3 with TRBJ2-2, with D possibly being TRBD1 (6 bases). Germline CDR1 reads SGHTA; CDR2 reads FQGTGA. The CDR3 runs 13 residues. V was pared by 8 bases and J by 3 bases, with 10 bases between. The CDR3 bases are TGTGCCAGCTCGGACAGCCACACCGGGGAGCTGTTTTTT. Protein sequence: CASSDSHTGELFF. Based on the CDR3 plus reference TRBV7-3 and TRBJ2-2, the full variable domain is GAGVSQTPSNKVTEKGKYVELRCDPISGHTALYWYRQSLGQGPEFLIYFQGTGAADDSGLPNDRFFAVRPEGSVSTLKIQRTERGDSAVYLCASSDSHTGELFFGEGSRLTVL.

The chain employs TRBV10-3 and TRBJ2-1; 7 nucleotides line up with TRBD1. Unmatched junction bases numbered 4, after V lost 6 bases and J lost 8 bases. Germline V gives CDR1 ENHRY, CDR2 SYGVKD. CDR3 length: 12 amino acids. The CDR3 DNA follows: TGTGCCATCAGCCCAGGGGGACATGAGCAGTTCTTC. It yields the protein CAISPGGHEQFF.

This chain uses TRBV15 with TRBJ2-3, with no clear D. The CDR3 consists of 16 residues. The V end was cut by 0 bases, the J end by 0 bases, with 10 bases between. Germline CDR1 LNHNV, CDR2 YYDKDF (reference sequence). Here the CDR3 DNA reads TGTGCCACCAGCAGAGAGCGACGTTCTAGCACAGATACGCAGTATTTT. It codes for CATSRERRSSTDTQYF.

This sequence joins TRBV28 and TRBJ2-1; possible D gene TRBD2, 6 bases. Germline values: CDR1 MDHEN, CDR2 SYDVKM. The CDR3 extends over 13 amino acids. The germline V and J ends were trimmed by 2 bases and 5 bases, with 7 bases remaining between them. In DNA, the CDR3 is TGTGCCAGCAGTTTACGGGGGAACAATGAGCAGTTCTTC. Translation: CASSLRGNNEQFF.

The rearrangement links TRBV20-1 to TRBJ1-1; tentative D call: TRBD1 (6 bases). The CDR3 is 13 residues long. Trimming shortened V by 6 bases and J by 0 bases, and 11 bases separated the two germline ends. Looked up from germline, CDR1 is DFQATT and CDR2 is SNEGSKA (reference sequence). The CDR3 region has the DNA TGCAGTGCCAGACAGGACATGAACACTGAAGCTTTCTTT. Translating it yields CSARQDMNTEAFF.

This clonotype was seen a handful of times. J is TRBJ2-7 and V is TRBV4-3; a weak D match, TRBD2 (5 bases). V gave up 0 bases and J gave up 1 base, with 13 bases separating them. Germline lookup yields CDR1 LGHNA and CDR2 YSLEER. There are 16 residues in the CDR3. The CDR3 spells CASSQDRSSASYEQYF. CDR3 sequence (DNA): TGCGCCAGCAGCCAAGATCGTAGTAGCGCTTCCTACGAGCAGTACTTC.